These 30 T cell receptor beta chains share one sample of origin, sequenced in a study of OX40 agonist ivuxolimab in advanced cancers. Repertoires were generated with immunoSEQ multiplex PCR, while TCRdb's copy carries only in-frame clones and drops some. The sample includes roughly 77,000 clones, approximately 80% of them seen just once. Sequenced here: CD4+ or CD8+ T cells sorted from blood, sampled in a trial of the OX40 agonist ivuxolimab. The receptors were gathered from an adult with an advanced solid tumor such as melanoma, head and neck, liver or kidney cancer.

This chain links TRBV29-1 with TRBJ2-1; weak D call: TRBD2 (6 bases). Germline CDR1 is SQVTM and CDR2 is ANQGSEA. The CDR3 extends over 12 amino acids. With 3 bases removed from V and 6 bases from J, the gap between germline ends came to 9 bases. The DNA of the CDR3 is TGCAGCGTTGAGGAGGGAGTCAATGAGCAGTTCTTC. Protein: CSVEEGVNEQFF.

V is TRBV7-2 and J is TRBJ1-4, with D possibly being TRBD1 (5 bases). Germline values: CDR1 SGHTA, CDR2 FQGNSA. Trimming left V 5 bases short and J 3 bases short, with 13 bases between. This CDR3 is 15 amino acids long. The CDR3: CASSAGGGANEKLFF. CDR3 DNA: TGTGCCAGCAGCGCCGGGGGAGGGGCTAATGAAAAACTGTTTTTT.

The V gene is TRBV9, the J gene TRBJ2-3, with D maybe TRBD1 (6 bases). Germline assignment: CDR1 SGDLS and CDR2 YYNGEE. V lost 0 bases to trimming and J lost 0 bases, with 11 bases between them. The CDR3 totals 16 residues. CDR3 sequence (DNA): TGTGCCAGCAGCGTAGTGGACAGTCGAAGCACAGATACGCAGTATTTT. It yields the protein CASSVVDSRSTDTQYF.

The chain carries TRBV5-1 and TRBJ1-6, with D hard to call. Germline lookup yields CDR1 SGHRS and CDR2 YFSETQ. With 3 bases removed from V and 7 bases from J, the gap between germline ends came to 17 bases. CDR3 size: 16 residues. CDR3 nucleotide sequence: TGCGCCAGCAGCTCTTCTTCGGGAACGGGAAATTCACCCCTCCACTTT. This translates into CASSSSSGTGNSPLHF.

This chain uses TRBV5-4 with TRBJ1-4; TRBD1 aligns across 7 bases. The CDR3 spans 15 residues. Germline V gene lookup returns CDR1 SGHNT and CDR2 YYREEE (reference sequence). V trimming: 4 bases; J trimming: 2 bases; junction bases outside the gene matches: 5. This CDR3 is CASSRSGQTNEKLFF. CDR3 DNA: TGTGCCAGCAGCCGCTCGGGACAGACTAATGAAAAACTGTTTTTT.

This chain joins TRBV6-5 and TRBJ1-2; TRBD1 agrees at 7 bases. This CDR3 comprises 14 residues. J was trimmed by 1 base and V by 5 bases; bases with no gene match: 4. CDR1 is MNHEY and CDR2 is SVGAGI in the germline V gene. The CDR3 reads CASSEGTVNYGYTF. The CDR3 DNA reads TGTGCCAGCAGTGAGGGGACAGTTAACTATGGCTACACCTTC.

V and J are TRBV5-1 and TRBJ1-1; D ambiguous. Germline V gene sequence: CDR1 SGHRS, CDR2 YFSETQ. The CDR3 loop spans 13 amino acids. Trimming pared 4 bases from V and 6 bases from J, leaving 13 bases between. This CDR3 reads CASSANDLAEAFF. CDR3 nucleotide sequence: TGCGCCAGCAGCGCTAATGACTTAGCTGAAGCTTTCTTT. Complete variable domain (other parts from reference TRBV5-1 and TRBJ1-1): KAGVTQTPRYLIKTRGQQVTLSCSPISGHRSVSWYQQTPGQGLQFLFEYFSETQRNKGNFPGRFSGRQFSNSRSEMNVSTLELGDSALYLCASSANDLAEAFFGQGTRLTVV.

This clone was seen only a few times. This chain links TRBV5-1 with TRBJ1-6; 8 bases align to TRBD1. From germline, CDR1 is SGHRS and CDR2 YFSETQ. V lost 0 bases to trimming and J lost 7 bases; unmatched junction nucleotides: 6. There are 16 residues in the CDR3. The DNA for the CDR3 is TGCGCCAGCAGCTTGGGACAGGGGAGATTAAATTCACCCCTCCACTTT. It is translated as CASSLGQGRLNSPLHF.

The table lists this clone with a count of one. CDR3 nucleotides: TGTGCCAGCACAACAGGGTCCTATGGCTACACCTTC. Translated: CASTTGSYGYTF. V and J are TRBV6-6 and TRBJ1-2; tentatively, D is TRBD1 (6 bases). Germline V CDR1 and CDR2: MNHNY, SVGAGI (reference sequence). Trimming removed 7 bases from V and 4 bases from J, with 10 bases in between. This CDR3 has 12 amino acids.

The chain recombines TRBV5-6 with TRBJ2-7; D unclear. V shed 1 base and J shed 6 bases, with 8 bases lying between them. CDR3 length equals 12 residues. Germline loops: CDR1 SGHDT, CDR2 YYEEEE. CDR3 nucleotide sequence: TGTGCCAGCAGCTTGACGACCGGCGAGCAGTACTTC. Translating it yields CASSLTTGEQYF.

The rearrangement uses TRBV19 and TRBJ2-1; D is uncertain. V was trimmed by 4 bases and J by 0 bases, leaving 13 bases between them. The CDR3 spans 16 residues. CDR1 is LNHDA and CDR2 is SQIVND in the germline V gene (reference sequence). CDR3 in amino acids: CASSNLDGSSYNEQFF. The CDR3 DNA reads TGTGCCAGTAGTAACTTGGACGGAAGCTCCTACAATGAGCAGTTCTTC.

Only a few counts were recorded for this clone. The J gene is TRBJ2-2, the V gene TRBV9; D unresolved. This CDR3 region has 15 residues. V was trimmed by 0 bases and J by 1 base, leaving 7 bases between them. Germline CDR1 and CDR2: SGDLS and YYNGEE. CDR3 DNA sequence: TGTGCCAGCAGCGTAGCATCAGGGAACACCGGGGAGCTGTTTTTT. Encoded protein: CASSVASGNTGELFF.

The rearrangement uses TRBV7-9 and TRBJ2-2, with 10 nucleotides matching TRBD2. Per the germline V gene, CDR1 is SEHNR and CDR2 is FQNEAQ (reference sequence). The junction had 12 bases not matched to a gene; V was cut back by 1 base and J by 7 bases. The CDR3 extends over 18 amino acids. DNA of the CDR3: TGTGCCAGCAGCTTAGGTTCTAGCGGGAGCCCCCGGAGCGGGGAGCTGTTTTTT. Its protein is CASSLGSSGSPRSGELFF.

V is TRBV7-2 and J is TRBJ1-1; 10 bases agree with TRBD1. Looked up from germline, CDR1 is SGHTA and CDR2 is FQGNSA. After removal of 5 bases from V and 7 bases from J, the junction contained 19 bases not matched to a gene. This CDR3 contains 18 residues. The CDR3 spells CASSLRLGLGTGVSEAFF. CDR3 in DNA: TGTGCCAGCAGCCTGCGCCTAGGCCTAGGGACAGGGGTCAGTGAAGCTTTCTTT.

V and J are TRBV6-5 and TRBJ2-7; 8 bases are a match to TRBD2. CDR3 length: 14 amino acids. Germline lookup yields CDR1 MNHEY and CDR2 SVGAGI. The junction had 4 bases not matched to a gene; V was cut back by 2 bases and J by 4 bases. CDR3: CASSYREGKYEQYF. The CDR3 region has the DNA TGTGCCAGCAGTTACCGGGAGGGGAAATACGAGCAGTACTTC.

The sample holds one count of this clone. This chain joins TRBV5-6 and TRBJ1-1; D unresolved. The V gene's germline CDR1 is SGHDT and CDR2 YYEEEE. The length of the CDR3 is 11 residues. Trimming stripped 0 bases from V and 6 bases from J, with 3 bases between. CDR3 bases: TGTGCCAGCAGCTTGGCGGCTGAAGCTTTCTTT. This sequence encodes CASSLAAEAFF.

The chain joins TRBV9 to TRBJ2-5; 10 bases match TRBD1. The CDR3 is 17 residues long. Per germline, CDR1 SGDLS and CDR2 YYNGEE. Germline trimming cut 5 bases from V and 1 base from J; bases unmatched to any gene: 11. The CDR3 is CASSERTGGGTQETQYF. The CDR3 region has the DNA TGTGCCAGCAGTGAAAGGACAGGGGGGGGGACCCAAGAGACCCAGTACTTC. The entire variable domain, with the rest obtained from reference TRBV9 and TRBJ2-5, is as follows: DSGVTQTPKHLITATGQRVTLRCSPRSGDLSVYWYQQSLDQGLQFLIQYYNGEERAKGNILERFSAQQFPDLHSELNLSSLELGDSALYFCASSERTGGGTQETQYFGPGTRLLVL.

The chain is built from TRBV5-1 and TRBJ1-2; perhaps TRBD1 as D (6 bases). V was trimmed by 0 bases and J by 4 bases, leaving 16 bases between them. The CDR3 covers 16 residues. Per the germline V gene, CDR1 is SGHRS and CDR2 is YFSETQ. The CDR3 nucleotides are TGCGCCAGCAGCTTGGCCGTAGTAAGGGGGACCTATGGCTACACCTTC. It encodes CASSLAVVRGTYGYTF.

The rearrangement uses TRBV28 and TRBJ2-1, with 7 positions matching TRBD2. CDR3 length: 15 residues. The germline V gene has CDR1 MDHEN and CDR2 SYDVKM. Germline trimming cut 7 bases from V and 8 bases from J; bases unmatched to any gene: 14. The CDR3 is CASTSRTRDRHEQFF. The CDR3, as DNA: TGTGCCAGCACCTCCAGGACTAGGGACCGACATGAGCAGTTCTTC.

This clone was counted a single time. The chain recombines TRBV7-9 with TRBJ2-1; D remains ambiguous. V dropped 4 bases and J dropped 7 bases, with 11 bases sitting between them. The CDR3 spans 13 residues. Germline V CDR1 and CDR2: SEHNR, FQNEAQ (reference sequence). This CDR3 is CASSSFGGNEQFF. CDR3 nucleotides: TGTGCCAGCAGCTCGTTCGGCGGTAATGAGCAGTTCTTC.

The chain joins TRBV7-3 to TRBJ2-3, with 8 positions matching TRBD1. This CDR3 contains 16 residues. From germline, CDR1 is SGHTA and CDR2 FQGTGA. V shed 2 bases, J shed 3 bases, and the junction held 7 bases outside the gene matches. CDR3 DNA sequence: TGTGCCAGCAGCTTAGGGGCAGGGGGCGCAACAGATACGCAGTATTTT. The encoded protein is CASSLGAGGATDTQYF. The whole variable domain, remainder taken from reference TRBV7-3 and TRBJ2-3, is GAGVSQTPSNKVTEKGKYVELRCDPISGHTALYWYRQSLGQGPEFLIYFQGTGAADDSGLPNDRFFAVRPEGSVSTLKIQRTERGDSAVYLCASSLGAGGATDTQYFGPGTRLTVL.

The rearrangement links TRBV7-3 to TRBJ2-7, with 7 bases fitting TRBD2. The CDR3 totals 13 residues. The trim removed 1 base at V and 6 bases at J, leaving 3 bases unmatched. The germline CDR1 and CDR2 sequences are SGHTA and FQGTGA. The CDR3 sequence is CASSLNPSGEQYF. DNA for the CDR3: TGTGCCAGCAGCTTAAACCCTAGCGGCGAGCAGTACTTC.

This sequence joins TRBV19 and TRBJ2-6; D is uncertain. The V end was cut by 6 bases, the J end by 1 base, with 13 bases between. The V gene's germline CDR1 is LNHDA and CDR2 SQIVND (reference sequence). The CDR3 has 16 residues. The CDR3 protein is CASSPSRFSGANVLTF. As DNA, the CDR3 is TGTGCCAGTAGCCCCTCGCGGTTTTCTGGGGCCAACGTCCTGACTTTC.

This rearrangement joins TRBV7-2 to TRBJ2-5, with 9 positions matching TRBD1. CDR3 size: 15 residues. The germline gives CDR1 SGHTA, CDR2 FQGNSA. With 8 bases clipped from V and 1 base from J, the junction kept 8 bases outside the gene matches. The DNA of the CDR3 is TGTGCCAGCGGCCTCCGGGACAGGGCCCAAGAGACCCAGTACTTC. Protein sequence: CASGLRDRAQETQYF.

In DNA form, the CDR3 reads TGTGCCAGCAGTTTGTTAGAGGGGCAACGAGAAAAACTGTTTTTT. This codes for CASSLLEGQREKLFF. The chain recombines TRBV28 with TRBJ1-4; TRBD1 is a possible D gene (5 bases). V lost 3 bases and J lost 8, with 16 bases in between. The CDR3 totals 15 residues. The germline gives CDR1 MDHEN, CDR2 SYDVKM.

V and J are TRBV5-8 and TRBJ2-5, with TRBD1 matching over 8 bases. Trimming took 2 bases from V and 5 from J; bases not matched to a gene: 11. This CDR3 is built from 16 residues. The germline CDR1 and CDR2 sequences are SGHTS and YDEGEE. The CDR3 DNA follows: TGTGCCAGCAGCTTTCAGGGGGCCCTTTTTGTGGAGACCCAGTACTTC. Its protein is CASSFQGALFVETQYF.

The chain uses TRBV6-1 and TRBJ2-7; D ambiguous. The V end was cut by 2 bases, the J end by 10 bases, with 15 bases between. This CDR3 has 13 residues. Germline CDR1 MNHNS, CDR2 SASEGT. CDR3 coding DNA: TGTGCCAGCAGTGAATCTTCGGACGGCCCACAGTACTTC. Amino acid sequence: CASSESSDGPQYF.

This clone was detected only once. This chain links TRBV6-4 with TRBJ2-3; 8 bases map to TRBD1. This CDR3 comprises 14 residues. V lost 5 bases and J lost 3; bases outside the gene matches: 4. Germline CDR1 and CDR2: MRHNA and SNTAGT. The CDR3 sequence: CASSTTGVTDTQYF. CDR3 DNA: TGTGCCAGCAGTACGACAGGGGTGACAGATACGCAGTATTTT.

The chain carries TRBV30 and TRBJ1-6; D is unclear. Germline V gives CDR1 GTSNPN, CDR2 SVGIG (reference sequence). The ends were cut back, 3 bases at V and 9 bases at J, with 15 bases in the middle. The CDR3 length is 14 residues. The CDR3 spells CAWRAAAVGSPLHF. The DNA of the CDR3 is TGTGCCTGGAGGGCGGCTGCCGTGGGTTCACCCCTCCACTTT.

This sequence joins TRBV4-3 and TRBJ2-6; weak D call: TRBD1 (5 bases). Germline CDR1 LGHNA, CDR2 YSLEER. The germline V and J ends were trimmed by 1 base and 2 bases, with 9 bases remaining between them. The CDR3 is 16 residues long. CDR3 sequence: CASSQAQGPGANVLTF. CDR3 in DNA: TGCGCCAGCAGCCAAGCCCAGGGTCCTGGGGCCAACGTCCTGACTTTC.